Sequencing of this T cell receptor beta chain was carried out in a study of response to subunit inactivated influenza vaccine. TCRdb reprocessed the RT-PCR reads via MiXCR and lists one record per CDR3 protein. The profile shows around 570,000 distinct CDR3 sequences, 7.5% to 8.5% of them singletons. The CDR3 runs to 13 residues. CDR1 and CDR2 from the germline V gene are LGHNA and YNFKEQ. This clonotype was detected only once. Its specificity is unknown. The junction departs from the called germline gene at one end, perhaps through a read error. Findings of the study overall: Few additional T cells are recruited per seasonal influenza vaccination, authors suggested.

This TCR came from a man aged 50 to 69 who received an inactivated influenza vaccine. The chain employs TRBV4-2 and TRBJ2-1; D is perhaps TRBD2 (6 bases). The input for sequencing was PBMCs from blood, taken less than 30 months after vaccination. The CDR3 nucleotides read TGTGCCACCAGCCCCCGGGGGTACAATGAGCAGTTCTTC. Translated, it gives CATSPRGYNEQFF.